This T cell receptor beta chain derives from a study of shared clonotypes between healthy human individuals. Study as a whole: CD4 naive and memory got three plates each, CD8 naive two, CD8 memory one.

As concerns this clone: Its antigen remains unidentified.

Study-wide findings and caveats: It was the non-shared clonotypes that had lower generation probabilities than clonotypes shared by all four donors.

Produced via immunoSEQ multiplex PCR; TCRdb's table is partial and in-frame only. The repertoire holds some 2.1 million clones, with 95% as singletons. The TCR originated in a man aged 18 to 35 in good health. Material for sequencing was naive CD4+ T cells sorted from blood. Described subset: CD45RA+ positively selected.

The CDR3 is CASSRRDRPSYNEQFF. The CDR3 coding sequence is TGTGCCAGCAGCCGGCGGGACCGACCCTCCTACAATGAGCAGTTCTTC. This rearrangement joins TRBV11-2 to TRBJ2-1, with D perhaps matching TRBD2 (6 bases). The CDR3 covers 16 residues. CDR1 and CDR2 from the germline V gene are SGHAT and FQNNGV. With 5 bases removed from V and 0 bases from J, the gap between germline ends came to 14 bases.